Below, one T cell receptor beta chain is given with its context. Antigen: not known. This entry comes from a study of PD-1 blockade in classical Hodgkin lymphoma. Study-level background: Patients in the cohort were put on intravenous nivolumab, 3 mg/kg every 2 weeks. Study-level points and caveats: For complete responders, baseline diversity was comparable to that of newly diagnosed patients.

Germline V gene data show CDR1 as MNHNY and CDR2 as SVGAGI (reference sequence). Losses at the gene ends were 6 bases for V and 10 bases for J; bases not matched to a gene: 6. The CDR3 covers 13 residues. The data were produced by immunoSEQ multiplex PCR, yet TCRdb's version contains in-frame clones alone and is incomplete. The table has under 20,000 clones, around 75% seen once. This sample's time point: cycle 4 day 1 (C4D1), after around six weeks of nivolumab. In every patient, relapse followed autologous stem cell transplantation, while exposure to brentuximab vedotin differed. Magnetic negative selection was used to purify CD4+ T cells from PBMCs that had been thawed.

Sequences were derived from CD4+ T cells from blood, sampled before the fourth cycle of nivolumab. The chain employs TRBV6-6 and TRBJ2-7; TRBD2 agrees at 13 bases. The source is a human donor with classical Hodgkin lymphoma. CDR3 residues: CASSPLAGGSQYV. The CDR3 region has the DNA TGTGCCAGCAGCCCACTAGCGGGGGGGTCCCAGTACGTC.